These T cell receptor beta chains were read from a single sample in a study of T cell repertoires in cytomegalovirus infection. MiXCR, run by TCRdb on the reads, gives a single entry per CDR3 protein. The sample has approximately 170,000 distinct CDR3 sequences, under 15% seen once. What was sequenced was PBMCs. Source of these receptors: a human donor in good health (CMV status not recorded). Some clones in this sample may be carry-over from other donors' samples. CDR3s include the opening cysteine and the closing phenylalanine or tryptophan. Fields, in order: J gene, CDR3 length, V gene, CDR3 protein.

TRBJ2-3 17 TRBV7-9 CASSQTDRGLSTDTQYF
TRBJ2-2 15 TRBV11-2 CASSLYWGYAGELFF
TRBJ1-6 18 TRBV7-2 CASSLADARSSYNSPLHF
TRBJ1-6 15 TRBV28 CASSLRSSYNSPLHF
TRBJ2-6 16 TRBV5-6 CASSSQGKSGANVLTF
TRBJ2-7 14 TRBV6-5 CASSYSDTRYEQYF
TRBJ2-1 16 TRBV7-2 CASSLVGTSGYNEQFF
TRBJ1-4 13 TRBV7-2 CASSLGLNEKLFF
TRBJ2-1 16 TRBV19 CASSIPGGGSYNEQFF
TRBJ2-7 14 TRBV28 CASSPSGFSYEQYF
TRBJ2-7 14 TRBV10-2 CATKYSLARYEQYF
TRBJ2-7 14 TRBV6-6 CASSYNRDRYEQYF
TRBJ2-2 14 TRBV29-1 CSVEADPNTGELFF
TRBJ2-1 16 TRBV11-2 CASSRGDGGGYNEQFF
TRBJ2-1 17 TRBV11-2 CASSLEFSLAGGSEQFF
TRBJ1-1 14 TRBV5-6 CASSWSGVDTEAFF
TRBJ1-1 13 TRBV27 CASSTYLNTEAFF
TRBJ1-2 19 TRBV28 CASTLEDSDRGLHSHGYTF
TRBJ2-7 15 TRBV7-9 CASRTDTENPYEQYF